The rows below give T cell receptor beta chains drawn from one sample of a study of neoadjuvant anti-PD-1 for oral cavity cancer. Produced via immunoSEQ multiplex PCR; TCRdb's table is partial and in-frame only. In the table there are tens of thousands of clones, 25% to 30% of which are singletons. The sample consisted of tumor tissue, taken after nivolumab (anti-PD-1) treatment. These TCRs come from a person between 40 and 80 years old with oral cavity squamous cell carcinoma. The CDR3 runs from the conserved cysteine through the conserved F or W. The D gene is left open where the match is weak.

d_call | v_call | cdr3_aa
NA | TRBV9 | CASSGRGGSNSPLHF
NA | TRBV9 | CASSLGQLNLGRANVLTF
NA | TRBV7-9 | CASSLVGNQPQHF
NA | TRBV29-1 | CSVSAGTYNEQFF
NA | TRBV30 | CAWLTISNQPQHF
NA | TRBV7-8 | CASSPSGGRSYGYTF
TRBD2 | TRBV5-1 | CASSAGLAGGPYEQYF
NA | TRBV28 | CASSIGTYGYTF
NA | TRBV6-4 | CASSASPGTGELFF
NA | TRBV29-1 | CSVGGYYGYTF
TRBD1 | TRBV30 | CAWSEGGLANEKLFF
TRBD2 | TRBV2 | CASSSPTVGRVDTQYF
NA | TRBV6-6 | CATQTNRAINYYGYTF
NA | TRBV6-5 | CASSYSPGYGYTF
NA | TRBV6-5 | CASRLDPNYEQYF
TRBD1 | TRBV11-2 | CASSPGTGATNEKLFF
TRBD1 | TRBV19 | CALKTGGSTGELFF
NA | TRBV6-1 | CASLGLDSNQPQHF
NA | TRBV21-1 | CASRLDNSYEQYF
NA | TRBV4-1 | CASSHAIWWGLAKNIQYF
TRBD2 | TRBV7-2 | CASSFPSGGARREYF
NA | TRBV2 | CASSDGRKGNTIYF
TRBD2 | TRBV28 | CASSSPTLWEGGNEQFF
TRBD1 | TRBV5-1 | CASRLRSQGASDEQFF
NA | TRBV5-8 | CASSFGGLFLEQFF
NA | TRBV6-5 | CASSRIQANTEAFF
NA | TRBV5-1 | CASSLNRGDEQFF
NA | TRBV15 | CATSRVTVGEQFF
NA | TRBV19 | CASTRRGGPYGYTF
NA | TRBV9 | CASSPATTNEKLFF
NA | TRBV30 | CAWDDSGAEAFF
TRBD2 | TRBV11-1 | CASSLAKTSDKETQYF
NA | TRBV14 | CASSLRTLDGYTF
TRBD1 | TRBV4-2 | CASSLTRDSREKLFF
TRBD1 | TRBV2 | CASNLRQGAGYTF
NA | TRBV13 | CASSSTVGYYEQYF